The rows below give T cell receptor beta chains drawn from one sample of a study of T cell responses to AZD1222 COVID-19 vaccine. Produced via immunoSEQ multiplex PCR; TCRdb's table is partial and in-frame only. The repertoire includes about 110,000 clones, about 95% of them detected once, and roughly 3.1% sits in the top ten. This material consisted of peripheral blood, taken 28 days after the second AZD1222 dose. The receptor set was obtained from an adult who received the AZD1222 COVID-19 vaccine. The CDR3 runs from the conserved cysteine through the conserved F or W.

V	CDR3
TRBV6-5	CASSRRDWGTDTQYF
TRBV10-3	CAISETSGDNEQFF
TRBV6-5	CASSYSPTSYGYTF
TRBV7-2	CASSLGQPVGELFF
TRBV5-1	CASRPTGAGPNTEAFF
TRBV30	CAWSVQGQETQYF
TRBV3-1/TRBV3-2	CASSQRDRGLYSSYNSPLHF
TRBV7-9	CASSLARDMGYTF
TRBV18	CASSPGTGTGFEAFF
TRBV19	CASSAPGRAHTEAFF
TRBV16	CASSAGSHEQYF
TRBV5-4	CASSNLAGEKYEQYF
TRBV7-9	CASSPIPETRGTEAFF
TRBV2	CASSESGYTEAFF
TRBV6-5	CASSWGGDGNTIYF
TRBV21-1	CASSRGTQPQHF
TRBV7-9	CASSLGADSGEQYF
TRBV18	CASSAESSYNEQFF
TRBV6-5	CASSYGWVGTEAFF
TRBV5-1	CASSPTGLTFYEQFF
TRBV3-1/TRBV3-2	CASSPGSGYTF
TRBV5-5	CASSPPDQEGNEQFF
TRBV5-1	CASSPPSRVEAFF
TRBV19	CASSIARQPRNSPLHF
TRBV6-5	CASSYLKDTEAFF
TRBV3-1/TRBV3-2	CASSPLADYYNEQFF
TRBV5-4	CASSRDLLYEQYF
TRBV30	CAWSYGQGISYEQYF